This TCR beta chain is drawn from a study of liver allograft versus peripheral blood T cells. The wider study: Recipients' peripheral blood served as the comparator for T cell receptor repertoires in transplanted livers.

Findings and caveats of the study: Reportedly, the T cell receptor repertoires present inside liver allografts differed from those in peripheral blood.

TCRdb called the reads again in MiXCR, with one record for every CDR3 protein. The repertoire holds approximately 16,000 distinct CDR3 sequences, with around 20% as singletons. The CDR3 runs to 13 residues. Germline V gives CDR1 SGHDT, CDR2 YYEEEE. Trimming at V came to 2 bases and at J to 3 bases, leaving 1 base not matched to a gene. This clonotype was seen more than once but under ten times. What it binds is not known. This chain links TRBV5-6 with TRBJ2-5; 7 bases line up with TRBD1. The receptor was derived from a human patient who had a liver transplant. Some T cells may be supplied by the graft donor. CDR3 nucleotide sequence: TGTGCCAGCAGCTTCGACAGGGAAGAGACCCAGTACTTC. Its translation is CASSFDREETQYF.